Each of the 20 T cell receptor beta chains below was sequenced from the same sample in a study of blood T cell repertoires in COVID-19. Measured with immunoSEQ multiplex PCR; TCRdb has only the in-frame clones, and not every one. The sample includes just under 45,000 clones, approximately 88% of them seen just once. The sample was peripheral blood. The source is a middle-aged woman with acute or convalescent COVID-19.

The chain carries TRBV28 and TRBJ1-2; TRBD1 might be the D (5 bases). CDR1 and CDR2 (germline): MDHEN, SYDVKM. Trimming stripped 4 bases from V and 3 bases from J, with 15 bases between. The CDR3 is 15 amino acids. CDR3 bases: TGTGCCAGCAGTTCCTCATCCGGGGGGGACTATGGCTACACCTTC. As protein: CASSSSSGGDYGYTF.

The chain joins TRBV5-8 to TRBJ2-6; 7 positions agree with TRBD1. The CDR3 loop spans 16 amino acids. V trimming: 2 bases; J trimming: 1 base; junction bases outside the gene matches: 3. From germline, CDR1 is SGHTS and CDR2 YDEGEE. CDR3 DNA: TGTGCCAGCAGCTTCTTACAGGGGTCTGGGGCCAACGTCCTGACTTTC. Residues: CASSFLQGSGANVLTF.

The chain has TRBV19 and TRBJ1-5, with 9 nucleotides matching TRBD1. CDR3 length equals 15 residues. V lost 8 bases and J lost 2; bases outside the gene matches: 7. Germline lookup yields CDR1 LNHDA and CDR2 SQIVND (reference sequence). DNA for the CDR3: TGTGCCAGTGAGCCTTGGACAGGGGGCAATCAGCCCCAGCATTTT. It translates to CASEPWTGGNQPQHF.

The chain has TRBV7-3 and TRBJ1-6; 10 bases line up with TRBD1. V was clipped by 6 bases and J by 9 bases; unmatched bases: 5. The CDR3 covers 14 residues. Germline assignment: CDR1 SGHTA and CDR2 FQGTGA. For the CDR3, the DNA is TGTGCCAGCAGAACGGGACAGGGGAGTTCACCCCTCCACTTT. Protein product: CASRTGQGSSPLHF. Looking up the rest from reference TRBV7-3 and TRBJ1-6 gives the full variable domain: GAGVSQTPSNKVTEKGKYVELRCDPISGHTALYWYRQSLGQGPEFLIYFQGTGAADDSGLPNDRFFAVRPEGSVSTLKIQRTERGDSAVYLCASRTGQGSSPLHFGNGTRLTVT.

This CDR3 is CAWTPRRAANEKLFF. The CDR3 bases are TGTGCCTGGACGCCGAGGAGGGCCGCTAATGAAAAACTGTTTTTT. This sequence joins TRBV30 and TRBJ1-4; D unresolved. This CDR3 has 15 residues. Trimming stripped 4 bases from V and 3 bases from J, with 15 bases between. The germline CDR1 and CDR2 sequences are GTSNPN and SVGIG (reference sequence).

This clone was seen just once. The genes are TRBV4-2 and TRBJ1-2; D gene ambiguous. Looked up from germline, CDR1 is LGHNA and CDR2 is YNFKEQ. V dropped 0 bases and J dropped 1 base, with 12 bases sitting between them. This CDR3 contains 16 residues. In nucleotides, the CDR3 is TGTGCCAGCAGCCAAGAAGTAGTCTTAGTTAACTATGGCTACACCTTC. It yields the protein CASSQEVVLVNYGYTF.

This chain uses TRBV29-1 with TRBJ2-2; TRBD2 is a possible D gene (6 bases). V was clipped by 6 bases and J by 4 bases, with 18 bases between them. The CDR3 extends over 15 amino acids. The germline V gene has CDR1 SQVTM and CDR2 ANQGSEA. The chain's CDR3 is CSVMIVASATGELFF. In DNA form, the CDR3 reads TGCAGCGTCATGATCGTGGCTAGCGCCACCGGGGAGCTGTTTTTT.

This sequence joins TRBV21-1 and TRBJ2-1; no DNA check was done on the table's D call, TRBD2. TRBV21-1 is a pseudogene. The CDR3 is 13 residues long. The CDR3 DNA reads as TGTGCCAGCTGCTGGGACTCCAACAATGAGCAGTTCTTC. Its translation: CASCWDSNNEQFF.

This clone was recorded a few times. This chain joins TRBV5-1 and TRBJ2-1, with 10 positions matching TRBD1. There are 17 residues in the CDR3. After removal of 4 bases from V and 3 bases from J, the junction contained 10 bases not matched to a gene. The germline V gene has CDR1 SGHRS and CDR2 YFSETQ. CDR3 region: CASSGSTGQGFYNEQFF. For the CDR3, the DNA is TGCGCCAGCAGCGGCAGTACGGGACAGGGGTTCTACAATGAGCAGTTCTTC. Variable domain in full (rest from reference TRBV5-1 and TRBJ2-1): KAGVTQTPRYLIKTRGQQVTLSCSPISGHRSVSWYQQTPGQGLQFLFEYFSETQRNKGNFPGRFSGRQFSNSRSEMNVSTLELGDSALYLCASSGSTGQGFYNEQFFGPGTRLTVL.

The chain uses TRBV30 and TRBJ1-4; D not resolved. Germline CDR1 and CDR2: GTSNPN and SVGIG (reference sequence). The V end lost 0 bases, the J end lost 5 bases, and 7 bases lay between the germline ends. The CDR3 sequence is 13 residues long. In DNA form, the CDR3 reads TGTGCCTGGAGTGTACTGGAGAATGAAAAACTGTTTTTT. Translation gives CAWSVLENEKLFF.

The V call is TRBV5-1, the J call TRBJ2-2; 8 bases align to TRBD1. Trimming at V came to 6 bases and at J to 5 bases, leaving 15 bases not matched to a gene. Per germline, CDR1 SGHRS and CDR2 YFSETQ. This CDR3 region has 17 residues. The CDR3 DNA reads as TGCGCCAGCACCGGACAGGGTGGATTCGTCGGTACCGGGGAGCTGTTTTTT. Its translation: CASTGQGGFVGTGELFF.

CDR3 sequence (DNA): TGTGCCAGCAGCCGCCGGGGGAGGGCTGAAGCTTTCTTT. Its protein product is CASSRRGRAEAFF. The chain employs TRBV11-2 and TRBJ1-1; weak D call: TRBD1 (5 bases). With 5 bases removed from V and 6 bases from J, the gap between germline ends came to 13 bases. This CDR3 is built from 13 residues. The germline CDR1 and CDR2 sequences are SGHAT and FQNNGV.

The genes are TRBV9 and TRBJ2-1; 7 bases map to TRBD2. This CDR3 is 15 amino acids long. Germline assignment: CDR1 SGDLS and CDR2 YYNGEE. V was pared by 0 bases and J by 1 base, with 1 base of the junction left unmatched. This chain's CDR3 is CASSVGAGSYNEQFF. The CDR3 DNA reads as TGTGCCAGCAGCGTAGGAGCGGGGTCCTACAATGAGCAGTTCTTC. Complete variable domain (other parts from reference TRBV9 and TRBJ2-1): DSGVTQTPKHLITATGQRVTLRCSPRSGDLSVYWYQQSLDQGLQFLIQYYNGEERAKGNILERFSAQQFPDLHSELNLSSLELGDSALYFCASSVGAGSYNEQFFGPGTRLTVL.

The CDR3 DNA reads as TGTGCCATCAGTGCACTAGCGGCTATCTCTGGGGCCAACGTCCTGACTTTC. Translation gives CAISALAAISGANVLTF. The chain has TRBV10-3 and TRBJ2-6; 8 bases map to TRBD2. CDR1 and CDR2 (germline): ENHRY, SYGVKD. The trim removed 4 bases at V and 0 bases at J, leaving 5 bases unmatched. The CDR3 length is 17 residues.

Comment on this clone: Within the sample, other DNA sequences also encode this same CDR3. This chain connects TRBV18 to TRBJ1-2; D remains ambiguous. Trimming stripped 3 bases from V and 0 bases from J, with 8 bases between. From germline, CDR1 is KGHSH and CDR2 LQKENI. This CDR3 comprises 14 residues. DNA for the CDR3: TGTGCCAGCTCACCGCCCGGGGCTAACTATGGCTACACCTTC. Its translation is CASSPPGANYGYTF. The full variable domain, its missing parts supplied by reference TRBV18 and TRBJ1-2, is NAGVMQNPRHLVRRRGQEARLRCSPMKGHSHVYWYRQLPEEGLKFMVYLQKENIIDESGMPKERFSAEFPKEGPSILRIQQVVRGDSAAYFCASSPPGANYGYTFGSGTRLTVV.

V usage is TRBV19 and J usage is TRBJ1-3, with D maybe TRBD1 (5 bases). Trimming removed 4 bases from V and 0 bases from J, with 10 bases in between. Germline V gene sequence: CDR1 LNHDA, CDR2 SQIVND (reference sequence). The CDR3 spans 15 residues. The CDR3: CASSSRQYSGNTIYF. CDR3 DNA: TGTGCCAGTAGTAGTAGACAGTACTCTGGAAACACCATATATTTT.

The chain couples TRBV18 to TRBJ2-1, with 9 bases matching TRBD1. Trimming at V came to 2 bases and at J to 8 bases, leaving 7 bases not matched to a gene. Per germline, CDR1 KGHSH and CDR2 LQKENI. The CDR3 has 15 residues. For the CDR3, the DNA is TGTGCCAGCTCACCAAACGACAGGGGGGGCCATGAGCAGTTCTTC. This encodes CASSPNDRGGHEQFF.

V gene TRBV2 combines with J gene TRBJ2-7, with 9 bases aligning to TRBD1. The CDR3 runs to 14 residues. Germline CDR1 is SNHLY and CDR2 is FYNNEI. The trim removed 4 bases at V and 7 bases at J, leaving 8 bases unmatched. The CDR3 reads CASSGLGTGYEQYF. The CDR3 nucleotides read TGTGCCAGCAGTGGGTTGGGGACAGGGTATGAGCAGTACTTC. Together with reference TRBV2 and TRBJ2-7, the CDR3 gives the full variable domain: EPEVTQTPSHQVTQMGQEVILRCVPISNHLYFYWYRQILGQKVEFLVSFYNNEISEKSEIFDDQFSVERPDGSNFTLKIRSTKLEDSAMYFCASSGLGTGYEQYFGPGTRLTVT.

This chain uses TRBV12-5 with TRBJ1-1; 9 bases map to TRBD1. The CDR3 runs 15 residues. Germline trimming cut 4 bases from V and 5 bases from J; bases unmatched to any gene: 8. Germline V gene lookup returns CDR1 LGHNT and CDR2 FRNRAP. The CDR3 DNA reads TGTGCTAGTGGTTCCCACCAGACAGGGGGAACTGAAGCTTTCTTT. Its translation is CASGSHQTGGTEAFF.

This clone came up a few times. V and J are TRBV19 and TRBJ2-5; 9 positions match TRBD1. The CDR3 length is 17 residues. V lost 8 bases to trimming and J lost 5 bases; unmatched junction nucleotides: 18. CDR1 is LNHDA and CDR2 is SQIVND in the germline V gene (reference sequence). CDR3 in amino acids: CASSQGAGGTKVETQYF. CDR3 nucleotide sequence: TGTGCCAGTTCACAGGGGGCTGGGGGGACCAAGGTGGAGACCCAGTACTTC.